These T cell receptor beta chains were read from a single sample in a study of CD8 T cells in Susac syndrome. TCRdb re-called the immunoSEQ multiplex PCR reads through MiXCR, storing one row per CDR3 protein. The sample includes hundreds of thousands of distinct CDR3 sequences, roughly 85% of them seen just once. The sample consisted of CD8+ T cells from PBMCs. Source of these receptors: a human donor with multiple sclerosis. CDR3s include the opening cysteine and the closing phenylalanine or tryptophan.

v_gene: TRBV30
j_gene: TRBJ2-7
CDR3aa: CAWSLFTPYEQYF

v_gene: TRBV9
j_gene: TRBJ2-1
CDR3aa: CASSVTGTSLYNEQFF

v_gene: TRBV7-9
j_gene: TRBJ2-7
CDR3aa: CASSWEGGYEQYF

v_gene: TRBV12-3/TRBV12-4
j_gene: TRBJ2-3
CDR3aa: CASRSHGTGGTDTQYF

v_gene: TRBV18
j_gene: TRBJ1-2
CDR3aa: CASSPSTDLNYGYTF

v_gene: TRBV9
j_gene: TRBJ2-2
CDR3aa: CASTTLRGGINTGELFF

v_gene: TRBV12-1
j_gene: TRBJ2-2
CDR3aa: CASTQLAGGPTGELFF

v_gene: TRBV13
j_gene: TRBJ2-3
CDR3aa: CASSPSFPDTQYF

v_gene: TRBV3-1
j_gene: TRBJ2-5
CDR3aa: CASSQGPSAETQYF

v_gene: TRBV27
j_gene: TRBJ2-7
CDR3aa: CASSLLRTGGLSYEQYF

v_gene: TRBV6-6
j_gene: TRBJ2-7
CDR3aa: CASSYPTYEQYF

v_gene: TRBV7-9
j_gene: TRBJ1-2
CDR3aa: CASSLDYVTYGYTF

v_gene: TRBV24-1
j_gene: TRBJ2-2
CDR3aa: CATSDPGLAGLTGELFF

v_gene: TRBV7-9
j_gene: TRBJ2-1
CDR3aa: CASSLAYSVGEQFF

v_gene: TRBV30
j_gene: TRBJ2-1
CDR3aa: CAWSVLRQGNEQFF

v_gene: TRBV25-1
j_gene: TRBJ1-4
CDR3aa: CASLIGEKLFF

v_gene: TRBV12-3/TRBV12-4
j_gene: TRBJ2-1
CDR3aa: CASRTSGEYNEQFF

v_gene: TRBV27
j_gene: TRBJ2-7
CDR3aa: CASSPGTSGYEQYF

v_gene: TRBV7-2
j_gene: TRBJ1-5
CDR3aa: CASSPTGMVNQPQHF

v_gene: TRBV4-3
j_gene: TRBJ2-7
CDR3aa: CASSQGQPGGSYEQYF

v_gene: TRBV4-3
j_gene: TRBJ1-1
CDR3aa: CASSQAGPVNTEAFF

v_gene: TRBV20-1
j_gene: TRBJ2-3
CDR3aa: CSAVLLPHTDTQYF

v_gene: TRBV19
j_gene: TRBJ2-1
CDR3aa: CASGTAYNEQFF

v_gene: TRBV3-1
j_gene: TRBJ1-1
CDR3aa: CASSQDDGKGPEAFF

v_gene: TRBV4-1
j_gene: TRBJ1-6
CDR3aa: CASSQDGTGSWSPLHF

v_gene: TRBV27
j_gene: TRBJ2-1
CDR3aa: CASTRRATVNEQFF

v_gene: TRBV7-9
j_gene: TRBJ2-1
CDR3aa: CASSLWDRPINEQFF

v_gene: TRBV20-1
j_gene: TRBJ1-1
CDR3aa: CRPLDSLSGHTEAFF

v_gene: TRBV28
j_gene: TRBJ1-2
CDR3aa: CASSSGSEILKGYTF

v_gene: TRBV27
j_gene: TRBJ1-1
CDR3aa: CASTPGWNEAFF

v_gene: TRBV27
j_gene: TRBJ2-3
CDR3aa: CASTLGVGSTDTQYF

v_gene: TRBV30
j_gene: TRBJ2-1
CDR3aa: CAWSGIRSHEQFF

v_gene: TRBV19
j_gene: TRBJ1-5
CDR3aa: CASSTTGSGQPQHF

v_gene: TRBV27
j_gene: TRBJ2-3
CDR3aa: CASSALASTDTQYF

v_gene: TRBV7-9
j_gene: TRBJ2-7
CDR3aa: CASSFSGRYEQYF

v_gene: TRBV30
j_gene: TRBJ1-3
CDR3aa: CAWSVPVGAGDGNTIYF

v_gene: TRBV20-1
j_gene: TRBJ2-6
CDR3aa: CSARDLGRGGTGANVLTF

v_gene: TRBV7-8
j_gene: TRBJ1-5
CDR3aa: CASSLDGPGPQHF

v_gene: TRBV28
j_gene: TRBJ2-3
CDR3aa: CASSPPTPHGAADTQYF